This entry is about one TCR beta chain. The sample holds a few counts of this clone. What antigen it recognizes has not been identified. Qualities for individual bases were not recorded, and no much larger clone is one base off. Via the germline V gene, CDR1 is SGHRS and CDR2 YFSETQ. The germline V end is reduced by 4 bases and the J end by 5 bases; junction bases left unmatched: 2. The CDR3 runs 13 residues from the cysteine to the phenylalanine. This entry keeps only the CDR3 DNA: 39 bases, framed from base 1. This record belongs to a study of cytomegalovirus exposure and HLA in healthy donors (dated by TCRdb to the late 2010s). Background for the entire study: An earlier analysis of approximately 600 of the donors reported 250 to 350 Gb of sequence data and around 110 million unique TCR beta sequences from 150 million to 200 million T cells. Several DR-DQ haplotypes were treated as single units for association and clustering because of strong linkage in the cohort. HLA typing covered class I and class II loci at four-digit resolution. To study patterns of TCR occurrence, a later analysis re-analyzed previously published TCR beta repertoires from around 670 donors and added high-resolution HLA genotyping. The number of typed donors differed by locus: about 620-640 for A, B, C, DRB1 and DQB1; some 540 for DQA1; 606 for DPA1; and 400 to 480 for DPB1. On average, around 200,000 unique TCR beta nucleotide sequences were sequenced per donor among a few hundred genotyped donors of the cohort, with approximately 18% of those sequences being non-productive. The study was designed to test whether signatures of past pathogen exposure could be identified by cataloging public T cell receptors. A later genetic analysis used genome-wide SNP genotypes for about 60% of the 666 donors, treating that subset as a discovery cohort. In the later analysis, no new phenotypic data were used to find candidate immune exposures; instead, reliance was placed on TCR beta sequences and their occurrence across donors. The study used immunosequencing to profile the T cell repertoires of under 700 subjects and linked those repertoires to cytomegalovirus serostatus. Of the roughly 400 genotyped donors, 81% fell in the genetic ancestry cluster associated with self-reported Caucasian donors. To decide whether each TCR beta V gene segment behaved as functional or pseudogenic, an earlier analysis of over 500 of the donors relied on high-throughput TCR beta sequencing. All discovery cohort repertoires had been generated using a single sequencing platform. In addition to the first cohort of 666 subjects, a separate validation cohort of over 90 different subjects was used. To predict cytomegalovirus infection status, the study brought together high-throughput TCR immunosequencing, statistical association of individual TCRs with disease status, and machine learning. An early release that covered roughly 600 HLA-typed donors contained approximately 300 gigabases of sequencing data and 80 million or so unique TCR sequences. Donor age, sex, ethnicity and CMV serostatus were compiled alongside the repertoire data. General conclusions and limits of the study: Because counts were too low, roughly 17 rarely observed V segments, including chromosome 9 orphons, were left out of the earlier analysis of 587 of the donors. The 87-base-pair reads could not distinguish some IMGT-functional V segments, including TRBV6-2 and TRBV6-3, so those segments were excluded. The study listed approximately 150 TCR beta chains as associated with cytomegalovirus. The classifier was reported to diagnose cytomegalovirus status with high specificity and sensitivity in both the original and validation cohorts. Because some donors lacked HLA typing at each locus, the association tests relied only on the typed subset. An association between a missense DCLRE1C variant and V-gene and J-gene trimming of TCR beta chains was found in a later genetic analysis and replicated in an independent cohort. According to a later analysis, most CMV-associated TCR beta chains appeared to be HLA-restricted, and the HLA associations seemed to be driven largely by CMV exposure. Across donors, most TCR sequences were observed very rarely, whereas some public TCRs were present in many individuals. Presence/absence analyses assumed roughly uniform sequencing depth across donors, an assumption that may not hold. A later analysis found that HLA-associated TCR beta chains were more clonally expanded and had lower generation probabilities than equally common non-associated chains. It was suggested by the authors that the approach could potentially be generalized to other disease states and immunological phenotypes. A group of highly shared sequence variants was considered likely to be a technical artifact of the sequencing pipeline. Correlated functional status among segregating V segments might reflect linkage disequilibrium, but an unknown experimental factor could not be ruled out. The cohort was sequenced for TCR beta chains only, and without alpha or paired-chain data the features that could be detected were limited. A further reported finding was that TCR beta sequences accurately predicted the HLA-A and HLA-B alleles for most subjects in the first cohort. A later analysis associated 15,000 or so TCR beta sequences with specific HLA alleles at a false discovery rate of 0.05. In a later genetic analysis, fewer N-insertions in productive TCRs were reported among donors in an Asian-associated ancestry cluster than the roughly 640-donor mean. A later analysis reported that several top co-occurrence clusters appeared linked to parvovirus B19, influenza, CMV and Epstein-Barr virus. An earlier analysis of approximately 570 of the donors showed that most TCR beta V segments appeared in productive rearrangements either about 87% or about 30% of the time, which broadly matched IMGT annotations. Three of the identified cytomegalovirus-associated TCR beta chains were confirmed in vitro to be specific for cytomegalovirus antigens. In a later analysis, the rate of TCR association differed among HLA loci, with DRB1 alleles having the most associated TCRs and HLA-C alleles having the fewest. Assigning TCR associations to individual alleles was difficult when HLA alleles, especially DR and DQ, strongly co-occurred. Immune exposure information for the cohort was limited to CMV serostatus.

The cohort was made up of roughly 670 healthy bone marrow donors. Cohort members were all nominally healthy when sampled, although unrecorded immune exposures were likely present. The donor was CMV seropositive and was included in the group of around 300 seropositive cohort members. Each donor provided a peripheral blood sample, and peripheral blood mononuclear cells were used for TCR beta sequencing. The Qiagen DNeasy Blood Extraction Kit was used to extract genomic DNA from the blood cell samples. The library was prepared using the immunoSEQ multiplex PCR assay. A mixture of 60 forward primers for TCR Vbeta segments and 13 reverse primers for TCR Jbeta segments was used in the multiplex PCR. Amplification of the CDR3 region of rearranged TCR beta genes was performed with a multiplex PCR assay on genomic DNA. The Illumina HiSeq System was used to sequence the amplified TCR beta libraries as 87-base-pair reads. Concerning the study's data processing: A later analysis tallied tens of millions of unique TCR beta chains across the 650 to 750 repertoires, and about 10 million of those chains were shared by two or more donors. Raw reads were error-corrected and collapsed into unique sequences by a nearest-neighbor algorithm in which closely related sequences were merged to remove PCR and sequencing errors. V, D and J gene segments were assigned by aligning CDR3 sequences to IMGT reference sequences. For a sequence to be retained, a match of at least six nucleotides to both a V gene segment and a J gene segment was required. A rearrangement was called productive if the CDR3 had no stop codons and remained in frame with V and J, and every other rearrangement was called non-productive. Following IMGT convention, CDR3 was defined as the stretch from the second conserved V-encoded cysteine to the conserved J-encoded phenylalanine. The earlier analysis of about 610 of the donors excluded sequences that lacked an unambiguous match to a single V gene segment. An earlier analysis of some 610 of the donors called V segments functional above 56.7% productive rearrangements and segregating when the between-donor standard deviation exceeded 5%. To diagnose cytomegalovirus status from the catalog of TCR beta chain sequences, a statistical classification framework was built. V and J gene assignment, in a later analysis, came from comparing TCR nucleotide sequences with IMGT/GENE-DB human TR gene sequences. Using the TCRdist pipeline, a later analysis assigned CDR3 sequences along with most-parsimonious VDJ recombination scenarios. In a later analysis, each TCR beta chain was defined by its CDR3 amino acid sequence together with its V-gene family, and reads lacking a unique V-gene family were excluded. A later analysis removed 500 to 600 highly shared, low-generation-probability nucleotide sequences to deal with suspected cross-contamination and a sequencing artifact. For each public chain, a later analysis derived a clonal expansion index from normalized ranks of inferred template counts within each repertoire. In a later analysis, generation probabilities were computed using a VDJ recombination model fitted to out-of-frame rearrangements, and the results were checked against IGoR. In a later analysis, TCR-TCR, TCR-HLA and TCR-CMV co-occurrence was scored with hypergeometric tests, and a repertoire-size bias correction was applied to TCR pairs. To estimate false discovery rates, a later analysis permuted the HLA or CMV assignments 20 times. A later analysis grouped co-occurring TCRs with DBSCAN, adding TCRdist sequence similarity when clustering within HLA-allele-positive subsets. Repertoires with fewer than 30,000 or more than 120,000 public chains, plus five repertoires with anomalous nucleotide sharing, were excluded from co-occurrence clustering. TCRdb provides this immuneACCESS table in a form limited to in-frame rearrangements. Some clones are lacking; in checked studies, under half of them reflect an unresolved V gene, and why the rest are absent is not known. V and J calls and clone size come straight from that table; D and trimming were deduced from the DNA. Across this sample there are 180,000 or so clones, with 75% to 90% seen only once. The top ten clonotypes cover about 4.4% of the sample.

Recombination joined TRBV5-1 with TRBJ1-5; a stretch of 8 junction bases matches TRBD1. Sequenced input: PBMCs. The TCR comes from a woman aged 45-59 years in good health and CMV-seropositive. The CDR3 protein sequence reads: CASSPTGDQPQHF. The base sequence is TGCGCCAGCAGCCCGACAGGGGATCAGCCCCAGCATTTT.